This TCR beta chain was recovered during a study of blood T cell repertoires in COVID-19. The overall study: Samples taken during acute and convalescent COVID-19 were collected in the United States, Italy and Spain. In each case, the material was cDNA or gDNA derived from T cells, B-cell-depleted T cells, or PBMCs.

CDR3 length equals 18 residues. The V segment lost 4 bases and the J segment 2 bases; nucleotides outside the gene matches: 13. Looked up from germline, CDR1 is SGHDT and CDR2 is YYEEEE. Seattle's enrolled individuals joined amid active infection and were then monitored longitudinally. In the original workflow: Nucleated cell counts were estimated from reference gene primer amplification. TCRdb's table, derived via immunoSEQ multiplex PCR, lists solely in-frame clones and lacks some. The V and J calls and clone size come from that table; D and trimming were worked out from the DNA. Among about 250,000 clones listed, roughly 82% were seen once.

The chain links TRBV5-6 to TRBJ2-3; TRBD2 agrees at 10 bases. The clonotype was recovered from an elderly woman with COVID-19, enrolled during active disease. Sequenced: peripheral blood. The CDR3 sequence is CASSPRVAGGPDTDTQYF. The CDR3 nucleotides are TGTGCCAGCAGCCCGAGAGTAGCGGGGGGCCCGGACACAGATACGCAGTATTTT. The complete variable domain, with remaining parts taken from reference TRBV5-6 and TRBJ2-3, reads DAGVTQSPTHLIKTRGQQVTLRCSPKSGHDTVSWYQQALGQGPQFIFQYYEEEERQRGNFPDRFSGHQFPNYSSELNVNALLLGDSALYLCASSPRVAGGPDTDTQYFGPGTRLTVL.